The clone carrying this T cell receptor (beta chain) was counted a few times. As yet, its antigen is unknown. Each gene name is a mouse one. The CDR3 goes on 4 residues after the read ends, and that part is filled in from the germline J gene. This record belongs to a study of CD8+ T cells in alopecia areata. Overall study context: The roughly 6-10-week-old female C3H/HeJ mice were given skin taken from roughly 6-13-month-old C3H/HeJ graft donors that had spontaneous alopecia.

Whole-study findings and limits: Clonality was higher in lesional than normal scalp, especially in alopecia totalis/universalis.

The authors sorted pooled cutaneous lymph node cells using CD4, CD8alpha, NKG2D, NKG2ACE and other markers. Germline trimming cut 4 bases from V and 3 bases from J; bases unmatched to any gene: 5. Germline lookup yields CDR1 LGHNA and CDR2 YNLKQL (reference sequence). The CDR3 covers 14 residues. Sequencing templates came from extracted RNA that was reverse transcribed into cDNA. Here immunoSEQ multiplex PCR was the method, and the copy in TCRdb shows in-frame clones only, minus some. Observed in the sample are about 270,000 clones, none of them singletons. This chain connects TRBV5 to TRBJ1-2, with 7 bases aligning to TRBD1. The clonotype originates from a C3H/HeJ mouse with alopecia areata. The strain bears MHC haplotype H2-k. The sequencing input was CD4+ T cells sorted from a lymph node. The CDR3 reads CASSPNRGDSDYTF. CDR3 DNA, as far as it was read: TGTGCCAGCAGCCCGAACAGGGGTGACTCC.